One and the same sample provided the 2 T cell receptor beta chains below, sequenced in a study of OX40 agonist ivuxolimab in advanced cancers. Clones were read by immunoSEQ multiplex PCR, and TCRdb kept only the in-frame ones, dropping some. The sample yields about 63,000 clones, less than 90% seen once. The sequencing here drew on CD4+ or CD8+ T cells sorted from blood, taken in a trial of the OX40 agonist ivuxolimab. These receptors all stem from an adult with an advanced solid tumor such as melanoma, head and neck, liver or kidney cancer.

The gene calls are TRBV6-6 and TRBJ1-5; TRBD1 might be the D (6 bases). V was pared by 4 bases and J by 5 bases, with 18 bases between. The germline gives CDR1 MNHNY, CDR2 SVGAGI (reference sequence). This CDR3 has 16 amino acids. CDR3 protein: CASSFPTGKEHQPQHF. The CDR3, as DNA: TGTGCCAGCAGTTTCCCAACAGGGAAAGAACATCAGCCCCAGCATTTT.

The V and J genes are TRBV9 and TRBJ2-2; D assignment may be TRBD1 or TRBD2 (5 bases each). V was pared by 3 bases and J by 4 bases, with 10 bases between. The germline V gene encodes CDR1 SGDLS and CDR2 YYNGEE. The length of the CDR3 is 14 residues. The CDR3 sequence is CASSAGTFTGELFF. The CDR3 DNA sequence: TGTGCCAGCAGCGCAGGGACCTTCACCGGGGAGCTGTTTTTT. The complete variable domain, with remaining parts taken from reference TRBV9 and TRBJ2-2, reads DSGVTQTPKHLITATGQRVTLRCSPRSGDLSVYWYQQSLDQGLQFLIQYYNGEERAKGNILERFSAQQFPDLHSELNLSSLELGDSALYFCASSAGTFTGELFFGEGSRLTVL.